These T cell receptor beta chains were read from a single sample in a study of T cell clonotyping in hematopoietic cell transplantation. Sequencing was performed with immunoSEQ multiplex PCR; in TCRdb, only in-frame clones are kept and a portion is missing. The repertoire holds about 76,000 clones, with less than 96% as singletons. The sample here was peripheral blood mononuclear cells, taken before stem cell transplant. The receptor set was obtained from a woman aged 45-65 years with acute myeloid leukemia. Some clones in this sample may be carry-over from other donors' samples. The CDR3 runs from the conserved cysteine through the conserved F or W. D genes are given only for firm matches. Clone sizes are given selectively: once, few, many, or a class where the clone is expanded.

J gene	clone size	V gene	D gene	CDR3 protein	CDR3 DNA
TRBJ1-6	once	TRBV30	-	CARTSQDYNSPLHF	TGTGCCAGAACATCACAGGATTATAATTCACCCCTCCACTTT
TRBJ2-3	-	TRBV10-1	-	CASRTRRDTQYF	TGCGCCAGCAGAACAAGGAGGGATACGCAGTATTTT
TRBJ1-2	-	TRBV30	TRBD1	CAWSSQGVNGYTF	TGTGCCTGGAGTAGCCAGGGGGTGAATGGCTACACCTTC
TRBJ2-7	-	TRBV10-3	-	CAISESVKPGTSEQYF	TGTGCCATCAGTGAGTCAGTCAAACCGGGGACGAGCGAGCAGTACTTC
TRBJ2-5	-	TRBV6-5	-	CASSYSSKETQYF	TGTGCCAGCAGTTACTCGTCCAAGGAGACCCAGTACTTC
TRBJ2-7	-	TRBV19	TRBD2	CASSELAGGSYEQYF	TGTGCCAGTAGCGAACTAGCGGGGGGCTCCTACGAGCAGTACTTC
TRBJ2-1	-	TRBV5-6	TRBD2	CASSRGLPNEQFF	TGTGCCAGCAGCAGGGGACTACCCAATGAGCAGTTCTTC
TRBJ1-3	-	TRBV7-2	-	CASSSGTYSGNTIYF	TGTGCCAGCAGCTCGGGGACATACTCTGGAAACACCATATATTTT
TRBJ1-2	-	TRBV9	-	CASSLGVGLRYGYTF	TGTGCCAGCAGCCTAGGGGTAGGTTTAAGGTATGGCTACACCTTC
TRBJ2-5	-	TRBV6-6	TRBD1	CASSYVRDRGWETQYF	TGTGCCAGCAGTTACGTTCGGGACAGGGGGTGGGAGACCCAGTACTTC
TRBJ1-2	-	TRBV4-2	-	CASSLQVAGVNYGYTF	TGTGCCAGCAGCCTCCAGGTGGCAGGGGTAAACTATGGCTACACCTTC
TRBJ2-7	-	TRBV29-1	TRBD2	CSVAGLATEQYF	TGCAGCGTCGCAGGACTAGCAACCGAGCAGTACTTC
TRBJ2-5	once	TRBV6-5	TRBD2	CASRPGGGRAETQYF	TGTGCCAGCAGGCCAGGTGGCGGGAGGGCGGAGACCCAGTACTTC
TRBJ1-1	-	TRBV6-1	-	CASRSIRALNTEAFF	TGTGCCAGCAGGTCAATCAGGGCCTTGAACACTGAAGCTTTCTTT
TRBJ2-5	-	TRBV9	-	CASSVCRVQETQYF	TGTGCCAGCAGCGTATGCAGGGTTCAAGAGACCCAGTACTTC
TRBJ2-3	-	TRBV5-4	-	CASSLDRATDTQYF	TGTGCCAGCAGCTTGGACCGGGCCACAGATACGCAGTATTTT
TRBJ1-1	-	TRBV25-1	TRBD1	CASTVPGQGLNTEAFF	TGTGCCAGCACCGTCCCGGGACAGGGACTGAACACTGAAGCTTTCTTT
TRBJ1-1	-	TRBV19	-	CASRLDRVNTEAFF	TGTGCCAGTAGATTGGACAGAGTGAACACTGAAGCTTTCTTT
TRBJ2-3	-	TRBV7-8	-	CASSFTDTQYF	TGTGCCAGCAGCTTCACAGATACGCAGTATTTT
TRBJ1-3	-	TRBV28	-	CASSFSGNTIYF	TGTGCCAGCAGTTTTTCAGGAAACACCATATATTTT
TRBJ2-7	-	TRBV2	TRBD1	CATADRGTGEQYF	TGTGCCACCGCGGACAGGGGAACGGGCGAGCAGTACTTC
TRBJ1-3	-	TRBV30	-	CAWSGSSGNTIYF	TGTGCCTGGAGTGGATCTTCTGGAAACACCATATATTTT
TRBJ1-1	-	TRBV13	-	CASSDMGAEAFF	TGTGCCAGCAGCGATATGGGGGCTGAAGCTTTCTTT
TRBJ1-6	-	TRBV5-4	TRBD1	CASSLTGGNSPLHF	TGTGCCAGCAGCTTGACAGGGGGGAATTCACCCCTCCACTTT
TRBJ1-2	-	TRBV6-5	-	CASSFRQHNGYTF	TGTGCCAGCAGTTTCCGACAGCACAATGGCTACACCTTC
TRBJ1-2	-	TRBV28	-	CASGFNQLASGYTF	TGTGCCAGCGGATTCAACCAACTGGCGTCTGGCTACACCTTC
TRBJ2-2	-	TRBV11-2	TRBD2	CASRTDPTSGRTGELFF	TGTGCCAGCAGAACCGACCCCACTAGCGGGAGAACCGGGGAGCTGTTTTTT
TRBJ1-2	-	TRBV19	-	CASSTWTDPNYGYTF	TGTGCCAGTAGTACCTGGACAGACCCAAACTATGGCTACACCTTC
TRBJ2-5	-	TRBV29-1	-	CSVGGSETQYF	TGCAGCGTTGGAGGGAGCGAGACCCAGTACTTC
TRBJ2-5	-	TRBV15	-	CATSRSDSGAQYF	TGTGCCACCAGCAGGAGCGACTCCGGGGCCCAGTACTTC
TRBJ1-1	once	TRBV6-5	TRBD1	CASRVQGRSEAFF	TGTGCCAGCAGAGTACAGGGGAGGTCTGAAGCTTTCTTT
TRBJ1-2	-	TRBV5-6	-	CASSLSGNYGYTF	TGTGCCAGCAGCTTGTCAGGGAACTATGGCTACACCTTC
TRBJ2-7	few	TRBV5-1	-	CASSLGYQVSSYEQYF	TGCGCCAGCAGCTTGGGTTACCAGGTTAGCTCCTACGAGCAGTACTTC
TRBJ1-1	-	TRBV19	-	CASSLVRGTEAFF	TGTGCCAGTAGTCTAGTGCGGGGCACTGAAGCTTTCTTT
TRBJ2-7	-	TRBV4-1	-	CASSLGGVPNSYEQYF	TGCGCCAGCAGCCTTGGTGGAGTCCCCAACTCCTACGAGCAGTACTTC
TRBJ1-5	-	TRBV27	TRBD1	CASSLNQGVEQPQHF	TGTGCCAGCAGTTTAAACCAGGGGGTGGAACAGCCCCAGCATTTT
TRBJ1-1	-	TRBV7-6	TRBD1	CASSLVRTGRTEAFF	TGTGCCAGCAGCTTAGTGAGGACAGGGAGAACTGAAGCTTTCTTT
TRBJ2-1	-	TRBV5-1	TRBD2	CASSFTSGGYGNEQFF	TGCGCCAGCAGCTTTACTAGCGGGGGGTACGGGAATGAGCAGTTCTTC
TRBJ1-1	-	TRBV4-2	-	CASSYYLQTPNTEAFF	TGTGCCAGCTCCTATTACCTGCAGACACCAAACACTGAAGCTTTCTTT
TRBJ2-1	-	TRBV29-1	TRBD2	CSVELVAGNNEQFF	TGCAGCGTTGAGCTAGTAGCGGGGAACAATGAGCAGTTCTTC
TRBJ1-5	-	TRBV19	TRBD1	CASSTTGGQQPQHF	TGTGCCAGTAGTACAACAGGGGGCCAACAGCCCCAGCATTTT
TRBJ2-1	once	TRBV7-8	TRBD2	CASSFYSGGNEQFF	TGTGCCAGCAGCTTCTACAGCGGGGGCAATGAGCAGTTCTTC
TRBJ2-2	-	TRBV29-1	TRBD2	CSVVSVGGTAGELFF	TGCAGCGTTGTATCTGTGGGGGGGACCGCCGGGGAGCTGTTTTTT
TRBJ2-7	-	TRBV4-2	-	CASSQDRGWDDEQYF	TGTGCCAGCAGCCAAGATCGGGGGTGGGACGACGAGCAGTACTTC
TRBJ1-2	-	TRBV28	-	CATNGNYGYTF	TGTGCCACCAATGGTAACTATGGCTACACCTTC
TRBJ2-7	-	TRBV19	-	CASSTGRNYEQYF	TGTGCCAGTAGTACAGGCAGGAACTACGAGCAGTACTTC
TRBJ1-5	-	TRBV5-6	-	CASSLIRMLGQPQHF	TGTGCCAGCAGCTTGATTCGGATGTTAGGGCAGCCCCAGCATTTT
TRBJ2-7	once	TRBV28	-	CASSFLGAPYEQYF	TGTGCCAGCAGTTTCTTGGGGGCCCCCTACGAGCAGTACTTC
TRBJ1-1	-	TRBV10-3	-	CAIRLGRPTEEAFF	TGTGCCATCCGACTAGGCAGACCCACTGAAGAAGCTTTCTTT
TRBJ1-5	-	TRBV19	TRBD1	CASGTVIYQPQHF	TGTGCCAGTGGGACAGTGATATATCAGCCCCAGCATTTT
TRBJ1-2	-	TRBV6-1	-	CASSEGGSYGYTF	TGTGCCAGCAGTGAAGGCGGTAGCTATGGCTACACCTTC
TRBJ1-1	-	TRBV11-1	-	CASSLRGDTEAFF	TGTGCCAGCAGCTTGAGGGGGGACACTGAAGCTTTCTTT